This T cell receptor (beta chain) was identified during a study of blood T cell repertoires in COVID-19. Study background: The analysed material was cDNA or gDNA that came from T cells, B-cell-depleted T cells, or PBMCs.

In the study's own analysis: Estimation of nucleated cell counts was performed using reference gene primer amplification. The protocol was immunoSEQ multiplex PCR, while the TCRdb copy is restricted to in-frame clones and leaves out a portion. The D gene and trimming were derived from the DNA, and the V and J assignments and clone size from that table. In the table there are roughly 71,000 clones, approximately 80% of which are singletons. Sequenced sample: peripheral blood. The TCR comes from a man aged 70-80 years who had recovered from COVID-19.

The CDR3 sequence is CASREGTASYEQYF. In DNA form, the CDR3 reads TGTGCCAGTAGGGAAGGGACAGCGAGCTACGAGCAGTACTTC. This rearrangement joins TRBV19 to TRBJ2-7, with TRBD1 identical over 7 bases. V dropped 6 bases and J dropped 3; count of bases not matched to a gene: 8. The CDR3 spans 14 residues. The germline gives CDR1 LNHDA, CDR2 SQIVND (reference sequence).